This T cell receptor (beta chain) was obtained from a study of T-cell reconstitution after alpha-beta-depleted transplantation in children. Whole-study findings and limits: Reports say that about two months after transplant, the alpha-beta T cells came out of several hundred graft clones that had expanded. T-cell counts and diversity were attributed mostly to newly produced T cells one year after transplant.

This clonotype turned up a few times. Its antigen is as yet unknown. Per germline, CDR1 DFQATT and CDR2 SNEGSKA (reference sequence). Germline trimming cut 3 bases from V and 1 base from J; bases unmatched to any gene: 6. The CDR3 has 15 amino acids. Unique molecular identifiers were incorporated during preparation of the TCRbeta library. In TCRdb, the PCR reads were re-called with MiXCR into one record per CDR3 protein. Of about 980,000 distinct CDR3 sequences in the sample, about 29% were seen once. The chain carries TRBV20-1 and TRBJ2-1; 7 bases are a match to TRBD1. The sequencing used PBMCs, mostly from graft donor cells, collected 360 days after TCRalphabeta/CD19-depleted stem cell transplant. This receptor was obtained from a boy younger than two who had a stem cell transplant for SCID, so the T cells may come from the graft donor. The CDR3 bases are TGCAGTGCTAGGACCGACAGGGTTTCCTACAATGAGCAGTTCTTC. Translation gives CSARTDRVSYNEQFF.